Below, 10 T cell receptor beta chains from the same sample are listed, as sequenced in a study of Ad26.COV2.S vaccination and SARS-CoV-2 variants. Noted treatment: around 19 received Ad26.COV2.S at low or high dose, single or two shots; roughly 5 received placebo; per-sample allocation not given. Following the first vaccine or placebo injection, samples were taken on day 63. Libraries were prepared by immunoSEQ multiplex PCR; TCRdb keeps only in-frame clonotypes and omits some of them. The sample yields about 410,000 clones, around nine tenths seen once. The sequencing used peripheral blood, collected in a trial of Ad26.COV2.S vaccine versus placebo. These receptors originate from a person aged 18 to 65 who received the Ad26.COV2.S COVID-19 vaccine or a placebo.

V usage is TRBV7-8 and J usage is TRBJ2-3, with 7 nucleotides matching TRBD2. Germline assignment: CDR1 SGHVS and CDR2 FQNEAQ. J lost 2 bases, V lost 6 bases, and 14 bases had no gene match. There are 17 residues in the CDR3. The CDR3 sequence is CASRSGASGGHTDTQYF. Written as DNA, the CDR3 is TGTGCCAGCAGATCAGGCGCTTCGGGGGGTCACACAGATACGCAGTATTTT. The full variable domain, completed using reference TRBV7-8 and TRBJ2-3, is GAGVSQSPRYKVAKRGQDVALRCDPISGHVSLFWYQQALGQGPEFLTYFQNEAQLDKSGLPSDRFFAERPEGSVSTLKIQRTQQEDSAVYLCASRSGASGGHTDTQYFGPGTRLTVL.

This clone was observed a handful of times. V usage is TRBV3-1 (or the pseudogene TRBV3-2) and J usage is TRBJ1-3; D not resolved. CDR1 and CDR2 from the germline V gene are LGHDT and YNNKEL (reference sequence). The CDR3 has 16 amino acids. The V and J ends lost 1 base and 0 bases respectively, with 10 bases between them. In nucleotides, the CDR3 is TGTGCCAGCAGCCAAGGCAATTTCCGCTCTGGAAACACCATATATTTT. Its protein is CASSQGNFRSGNTIYF.

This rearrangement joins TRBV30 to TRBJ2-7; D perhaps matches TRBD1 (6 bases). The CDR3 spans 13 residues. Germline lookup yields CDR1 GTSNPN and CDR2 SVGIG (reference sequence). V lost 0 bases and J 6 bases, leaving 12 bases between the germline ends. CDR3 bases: TGTGCCTGGAGTGTACAGGGTGTCTTCGAGCAGTACTTC. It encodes CAWSVQGVFEQYF.

In DNA form, the CDR3 reads TGTGCCATCAGTATATCCGGGGACTCTGGAAACACCATATATTTT. Translated: CAISISGDSGNTIYF. This chain connects TRBV10-3 to TRBJ1-3; D gene ambiguous. The CDR3 sequence is 15 residues long. Germline V gene data show CDR1 as ENHRY and CDR2 as SYGVKD. With 5 bases removed from V and 0 bases from J, the gap between germline ends came to 11 bases.

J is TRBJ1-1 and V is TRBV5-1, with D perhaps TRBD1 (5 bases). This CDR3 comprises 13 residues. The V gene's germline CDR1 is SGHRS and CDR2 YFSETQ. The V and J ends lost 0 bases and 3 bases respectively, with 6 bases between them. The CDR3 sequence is CASSLDRYTEAFF. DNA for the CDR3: TGCGCCAGCAGCTTGGACAGGTACACTGAAGCTTTCTTT.

CDR3 amino acids: CASSRGTGIRESGNTIYF. The CDR3, as DNA: TGTGCCAGCAGCCGGGGGACAGGGATTCGGGAATCTGGAAACACCATATATTTT. The chain links TRBV13 to TRBJ1-3; TRBD1 matches 9 bases. CDR3 length equals 18 residues. Per germline, CDR1 PRHDT and CDR2 FYEKMQ (reference sequence). J lost 1 base, V lost 5 bases, and 12 bases had no gene match.

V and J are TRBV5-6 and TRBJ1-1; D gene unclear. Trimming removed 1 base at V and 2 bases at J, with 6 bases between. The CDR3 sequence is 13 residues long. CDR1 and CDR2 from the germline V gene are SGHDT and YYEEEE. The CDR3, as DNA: TGTGCCAGCAGCTTGCGGCCTAACACTGAAGCTTTCTTT. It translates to CASSLRPNTEAFF. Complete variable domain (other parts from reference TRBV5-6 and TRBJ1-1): DAGVTQSPTHLIKTRGQQVTLRCSPKSGHDTVSWYQQALGQGPQFIFQYYEEEERQRGNFPDRFSGHQFPNYSSELNVNALLLGDSALYLCASSLRPNTEAFFGQGTRLTVV.

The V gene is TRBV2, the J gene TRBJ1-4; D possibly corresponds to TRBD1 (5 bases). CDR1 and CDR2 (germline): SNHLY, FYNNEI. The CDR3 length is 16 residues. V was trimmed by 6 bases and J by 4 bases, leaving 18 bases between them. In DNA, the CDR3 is TGTGCCAGCAGGAGGGAGAAGGCAGGGCGTAATGAAAAACTGTTTTTT. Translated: CASRREKAGRNEKLFF.

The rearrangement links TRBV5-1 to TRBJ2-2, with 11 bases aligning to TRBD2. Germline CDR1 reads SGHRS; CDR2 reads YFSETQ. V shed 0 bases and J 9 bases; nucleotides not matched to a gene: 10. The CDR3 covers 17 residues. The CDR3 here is CASSLAGTSGLVRELFF. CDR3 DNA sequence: TGCGCCAGCAGCTTGGCCGGGACTAGCGGTCTGGTCCGGGAGCTGTTTTTT.

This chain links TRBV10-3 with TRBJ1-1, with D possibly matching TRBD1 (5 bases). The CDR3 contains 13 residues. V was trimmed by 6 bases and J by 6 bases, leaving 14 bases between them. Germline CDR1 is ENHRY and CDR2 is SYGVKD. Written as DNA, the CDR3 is TGTGCCATCAGCGACAACAGGCCAGCTGAAGCTTTCTTT. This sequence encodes CAISDNRPAEAFF.